One and the same sample provided the 8 T cell receptor beta chains below, sequenced in a study of technical replicates of blood from a handful of donors. Here immunoSEQ multiplex PCR was the method, and the copy in TCRdb shows in-frame clones only, minus some. The sample records just over 80,000 clones, about 96% being singletons. The sample consisted of T cells isolated from PBMCs. Receptors originate from a human donor in good health.

This clone was seen a single time. This chain joins TRBV9 and TRBJ2-1, with TRBD2 as a possible D gene (5 bases). The CDR3 runs 14 residues. V was trimmed by 6 bases and J by 0 bases, leaving 10 bases between them. Looked up from germline, CDR1 is SGDLS and CDR2 is YYNGEE. The CDR3 protein is CASNNGISYNEQFF. CDR3 in DNA: TGTGCCAGCAATAACGGGATCTCCTACAATGAGCAGTTCTTC.

CDR3 region: CASSFSGSSYNEQFF. CDR3 coding DNA: TGTGCCAGCAGCTTTAGCGGGAGCTCCTACAATGAGCAGTTCTTC. The chain has TRBV9 and TRBJ2-1, with 9 bases that match TRBD2. The CDR3 is made up of 15 amino acids. The ends lost 4 bases at V and 0 bases at J; junction bases unmatched: 2. Germline V CDR1 and CDR2: SGDLS, YYNGEE.

The chain employs TRBV5-1 and TRBJ2-1; D gene uncertain. Looked up from germline, CDR1 is SGHRS and CDR2 is YFSETQ. V was trimmed by 0 bases and J by 3 bases, leaving 7 bases between them. The CDR3 totals 14 residues. CDR3 bases: TGCGCCAGCAGCTTGGTATCGGGCTACAATGAGCAGTTCTTC. It yields the protein CASSLVSGYNEQFF.

The chain carries TRBV11-2 and TRBJ2-7, with 12 bases lining up with TRBD2. This CDR3 contains 16 residues. CDR1 and CDR2 from the germline V gene are SGHAT and FQNNGV. J gave up 2 bases and V 1 base, and 3 bases lay outside the gene matches. In DNA form, the CDR3 reads TGTGCCAGCAGCTTAGGAGCTAGCGGGAGGGCCTACGAGCAGTACTTC. Protein: CASSLGASGRAYEQYF.

J is TRBJ2-5 and V is TRBV7-3; 7 positions match TRBD2. Per germline, CDR1 SGHTA and CDR2 FQGTGA. The junction had 12 bases not matched to a gene; V was cut back by 3 bases and J by 5 bases. This CDR3 is 16 amino acids long. The CDR3 loop reads CASSLGRETFGETQYF. The CDR3 DNA follows: TGTGCCAGCAGCTTGGGGCGGGAGACGTTCGGGGAGACCCAGTACTTC.

The V gene is TRBV29-1, the J gene TRBJ2-7, with TRBD1 identical over 7 bases. The germline CDR1 and CDR2 sequences are SQVTM and ANQGSEA. This CDR3 region has 13 residues. Losses at the gene ends were 4 bases for V and 2 bases for J; bases not matched to a gene: 5. The CDR3 DNA follows: TGCAGCGTTGCAGGGGGAAAGACCTACGAGCAGTACTTC. Protein: CSVAGGKTYEQYF.

The chain employs TRBV30 and TRBJ2-1; D possibly corresponds to TRBD1 (6 bases). The CDR3 runs to 14 residues. Deletions cut 2 bases from V and 4 bases from J, with 12 bases between. Germline CDR1 is GTSNPN and CDR2 is SVGIG (reference sequence). CDR3 region: CAWSLGGDYNEQFF. CDR3 nucleotides: TGTGCCTGGAGTTTAGGGGGAGATTACAATGAGCAGTTCTTC.

This chain joins TRBV2 and TRBJ1-1, with D maybe TRBD1 (5 bases). Germline V gives CDR1 SNHLY, CDR2 FYNNEI. Trimming left V 4 bases short and J 6 bases short, with 12 bases between. CDR3 size: 13 residues. In DNA form, the CDR3 reads TGTGCCAGCAGTGCCGCAGGGCTCGCTGAAGCTTTCTTT. It is translated as CASSAAGLAEAFF.